This entry describes one T cell receptor beta chain. Profiled with immunoSEQ multiplex PCR; TCRdb holds only in-frame clones, not every one. Of over 60,000 clones in the sample, 85% to 95% are singletons; the top ten hold approximately 1%. The V end was cut by 2 bases, the J end by 5 bases, with 10 bases between. The CDR3 has 14 amino acids. Germline-derived CDR1 and CDR2 are SGHTA and FQGNSA. These data belong to a study of T cell changes during pregnancy in multiple sclerosis. Material: peripheral blood, obtained in the first trimester of pregnancy. This TCR derives from a female donor with multiple sclerosis, enrolled in a pregnancy study. The gene calls are TRBV7-2 and TRBJ1-5; D remains ambiguous. CDR3 coding DNA: TGTGCCAGCAGCTTAACTGGGCGCTATCAGCCCCAGCATTTT. It specifies CASSLTGRYQPQHF.